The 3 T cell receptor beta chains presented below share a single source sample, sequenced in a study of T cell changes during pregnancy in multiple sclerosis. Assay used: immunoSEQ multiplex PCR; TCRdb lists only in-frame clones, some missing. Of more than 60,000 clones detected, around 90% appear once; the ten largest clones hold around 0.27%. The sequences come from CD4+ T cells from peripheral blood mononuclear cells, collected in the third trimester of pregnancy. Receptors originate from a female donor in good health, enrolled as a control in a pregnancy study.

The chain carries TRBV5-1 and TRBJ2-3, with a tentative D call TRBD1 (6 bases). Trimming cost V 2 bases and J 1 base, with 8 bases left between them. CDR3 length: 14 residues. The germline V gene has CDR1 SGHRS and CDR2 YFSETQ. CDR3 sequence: CASSLGGRTDTQYF. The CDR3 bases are TGCGCCAGCAGCTTAGGGGGTCGCACAGATACGCAGTATTTT. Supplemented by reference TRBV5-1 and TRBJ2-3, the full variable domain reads KAGVTQTPRYLIKTRGQQVTLSCSPISGHRSVSWYQQTPGQGLQFLFEYFSETQRNKGNFPGRFSGRQFSNSRSEMNVSTLELGDSALYLCASSLGGRTDTQYFGPGTRLTVL.

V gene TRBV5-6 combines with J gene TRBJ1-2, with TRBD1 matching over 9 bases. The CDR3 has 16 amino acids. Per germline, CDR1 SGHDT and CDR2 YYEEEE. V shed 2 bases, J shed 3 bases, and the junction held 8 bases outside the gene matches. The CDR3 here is CASSFTGQGWDYGYTF. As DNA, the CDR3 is TGTGCCAGCAGCTTCACCGGACAGGGGTGGGACTATGGCTACACCTTC.

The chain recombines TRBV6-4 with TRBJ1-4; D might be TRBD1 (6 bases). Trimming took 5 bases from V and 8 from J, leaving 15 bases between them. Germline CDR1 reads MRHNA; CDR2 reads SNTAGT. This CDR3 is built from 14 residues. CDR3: CASSWSGAREKLFF. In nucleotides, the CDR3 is TGTGCCAGCAGTTGGTCAGGGGCCAGGGAAAAACTGTTTTTT.